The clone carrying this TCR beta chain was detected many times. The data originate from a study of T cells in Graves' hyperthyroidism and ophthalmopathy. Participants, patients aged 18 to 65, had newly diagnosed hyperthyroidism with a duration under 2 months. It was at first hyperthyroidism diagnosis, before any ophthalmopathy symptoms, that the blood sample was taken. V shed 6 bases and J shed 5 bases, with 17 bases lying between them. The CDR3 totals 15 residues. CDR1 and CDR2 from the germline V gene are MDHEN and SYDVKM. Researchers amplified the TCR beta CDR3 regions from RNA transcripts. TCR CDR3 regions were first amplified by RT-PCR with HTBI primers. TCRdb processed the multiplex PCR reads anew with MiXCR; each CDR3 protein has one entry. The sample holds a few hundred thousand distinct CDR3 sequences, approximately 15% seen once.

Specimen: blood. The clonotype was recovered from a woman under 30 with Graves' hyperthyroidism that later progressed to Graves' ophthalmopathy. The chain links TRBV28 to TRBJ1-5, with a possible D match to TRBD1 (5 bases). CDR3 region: CASSGGGVRHQPQHF. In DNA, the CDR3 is TGTGCCAGCAGCGGGGGAGGGGTAAGACATCAGCCCCAGCATTTT.